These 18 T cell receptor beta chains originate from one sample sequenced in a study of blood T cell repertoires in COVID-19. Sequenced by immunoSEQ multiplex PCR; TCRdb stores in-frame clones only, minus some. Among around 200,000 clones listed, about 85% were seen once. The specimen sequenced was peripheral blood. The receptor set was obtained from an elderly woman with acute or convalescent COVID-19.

The CDR3 reads CSVTVNTEAFF. The CDR3 DNA is TGCAGCGTTACAGTAAACACTGAAGCTTTCTTT. The J gene is TRBJ1-1, the V gene TRBV29-1; unclear D gene. CDR1 SQVTM and CDR2 ANQGSEA come from the germline V gene. There are 11 residues in the CDR3. The V end lost 5 bases, the J end lost 2 bases, and 6 bases lay between the germline ends.

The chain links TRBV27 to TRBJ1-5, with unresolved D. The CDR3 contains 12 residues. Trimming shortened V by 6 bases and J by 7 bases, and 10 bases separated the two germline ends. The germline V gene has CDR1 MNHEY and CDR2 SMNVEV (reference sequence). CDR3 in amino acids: CASRAGGQPQHF. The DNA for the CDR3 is TGTGCCAGCAGAGCAGGAGGCCAGCCCCAGCATTTT.

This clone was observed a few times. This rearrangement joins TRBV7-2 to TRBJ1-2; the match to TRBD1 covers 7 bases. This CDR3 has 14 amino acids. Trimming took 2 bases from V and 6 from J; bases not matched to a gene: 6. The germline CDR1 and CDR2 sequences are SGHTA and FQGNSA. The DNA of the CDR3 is TGTGCCAGCAGCTTAAGGGACAGATTTAATGGCTACACCTTC. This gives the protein CASSLRDRFNGYTF. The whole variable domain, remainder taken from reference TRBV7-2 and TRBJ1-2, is GAGVSQSPSNKVTEKGKDVELRCDPISGHTALYWYRQSLGQGLEFLIYFQGNSAPDKSGLPSDRFSAERTGGSVSTLTIQRTQQEDSAVYLCASSLRDRFNGYTFGSGTRLTVV.

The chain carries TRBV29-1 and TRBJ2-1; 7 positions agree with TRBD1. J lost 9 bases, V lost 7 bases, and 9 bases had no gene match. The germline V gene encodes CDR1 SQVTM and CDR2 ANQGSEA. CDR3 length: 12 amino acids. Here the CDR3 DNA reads TGCAGCGCCCGAGAGGGGGCCCGTGAGCAGTTCTTC. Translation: CSAREGAREQFF.

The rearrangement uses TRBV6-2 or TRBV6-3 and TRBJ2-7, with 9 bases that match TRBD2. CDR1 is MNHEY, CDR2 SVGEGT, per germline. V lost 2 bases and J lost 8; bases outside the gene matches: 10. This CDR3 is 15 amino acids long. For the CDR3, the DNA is TGTGCCAGCAGTTACAGGGGGGGACTAGCATTACAGCAGTACTTC. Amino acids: CASSYRGGLALQQYF.

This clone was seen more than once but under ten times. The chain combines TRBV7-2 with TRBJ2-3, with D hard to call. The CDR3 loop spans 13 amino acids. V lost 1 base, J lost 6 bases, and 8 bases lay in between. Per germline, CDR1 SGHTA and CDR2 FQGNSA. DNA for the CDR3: TGTGCCAGCAGCTTAGAAAGCGTGGATACGCAGTATTTT. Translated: CASSLESVDTQYF.

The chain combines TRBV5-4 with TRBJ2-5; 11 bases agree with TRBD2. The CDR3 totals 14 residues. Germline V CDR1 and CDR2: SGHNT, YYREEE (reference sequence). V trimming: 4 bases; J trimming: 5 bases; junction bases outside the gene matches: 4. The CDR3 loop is CASSPSGRWETQYF. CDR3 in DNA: TGTGCCAGCAGCCCTAGCGGGAGGTGGGAGACCCAGTACTTC. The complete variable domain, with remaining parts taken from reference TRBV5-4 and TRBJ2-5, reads ETGVTQSPTHLIKTRGQQVTLRCSSQSGHNTVSWYQQALGQGPQFIFQYYREEENGRGNFPPRFSGLQFPNYSSELNVNALELDDSALYLCASSPSGRWETQYFGPGTRLLVL.

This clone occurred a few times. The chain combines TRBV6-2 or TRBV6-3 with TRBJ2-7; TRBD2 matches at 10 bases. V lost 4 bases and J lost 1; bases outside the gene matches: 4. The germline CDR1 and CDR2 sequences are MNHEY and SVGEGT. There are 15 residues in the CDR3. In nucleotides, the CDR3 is TGTGCCAGCAGTTTAATAGCGGGAGGTTCCTACGAGCAGTACTTC. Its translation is CASSLIAGGSYEQYF.

The CDR3 sequence is CASRSGQGIDTQYF. The DNA for the CDR3 is TGTGCCAGCAGGTCCGGACAGGGGATAGATACGCAGTATTTT. This chain connects TRBV7-2 to TRBJ2-3; TRBD1 agrees at 9 bases. Looked up from germline, CDR1 is SGHTA and CDR2 is FQGNSA. The CDR3 is 14 residues long. V lost 6 bases, J lost 5 bases, and 6 bases stayed unmatched. The entire variable domain, with the rest obtained from reference TRBV7-2 and TRBJ2-3, is as follows: GAGVSQSPSNKVTEKGKDVELRCDPISGHTALYWYRQSLGQGLEFLIYFQGNSAPDKSGLPSDRFSAERTGGSVSTLTIQRTQQEDSAVYLCASRSGQGIDTQYFGPGTRLTVL.

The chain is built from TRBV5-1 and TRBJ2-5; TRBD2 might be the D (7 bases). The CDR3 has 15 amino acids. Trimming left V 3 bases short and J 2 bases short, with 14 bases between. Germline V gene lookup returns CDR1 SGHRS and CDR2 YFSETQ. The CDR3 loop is CASSSMGGGQETQYF. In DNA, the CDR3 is TGCGCCAGCAGCTCCATGGGAGGGGGACAAGAGACCCAGTACTTC.

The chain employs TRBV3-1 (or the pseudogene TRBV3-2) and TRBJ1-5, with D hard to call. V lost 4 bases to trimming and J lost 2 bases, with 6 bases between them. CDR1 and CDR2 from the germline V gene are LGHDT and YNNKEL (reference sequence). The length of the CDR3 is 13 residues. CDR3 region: CASSLTGNQPQHF. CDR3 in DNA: TGTGCCAGCAGCCTCACAGGCAATCAGCCCCAGCATTTT.

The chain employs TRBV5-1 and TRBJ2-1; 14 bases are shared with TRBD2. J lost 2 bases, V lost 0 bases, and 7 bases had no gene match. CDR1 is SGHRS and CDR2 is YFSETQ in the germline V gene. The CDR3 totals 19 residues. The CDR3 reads CASSLAGTSGSRTYNEQFF. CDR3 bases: TGCGCCAGCAGCTTGGCCGGGACTAGCGGGAGCCGTACCTACAATGAGCAGTTCTTC.

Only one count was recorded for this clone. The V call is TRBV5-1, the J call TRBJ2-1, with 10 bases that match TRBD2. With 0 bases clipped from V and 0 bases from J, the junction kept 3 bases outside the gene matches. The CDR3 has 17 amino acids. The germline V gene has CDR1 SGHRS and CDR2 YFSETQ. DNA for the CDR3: TGCGCCAGCAGCTTGGCTTGGACTAGCGGCTCCTACAATGAGCAGTTCTTC. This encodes CASSLAWTSGSYNEQFF.

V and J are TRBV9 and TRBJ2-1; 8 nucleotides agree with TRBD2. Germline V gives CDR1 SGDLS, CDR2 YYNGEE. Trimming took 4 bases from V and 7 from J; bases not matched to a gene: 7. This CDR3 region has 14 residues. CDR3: CASSPGLAVNEQFF. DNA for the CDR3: TGTGCCAGCAGCCCCGGACTAGCAGTTAATGAGCAGTTCTTC.

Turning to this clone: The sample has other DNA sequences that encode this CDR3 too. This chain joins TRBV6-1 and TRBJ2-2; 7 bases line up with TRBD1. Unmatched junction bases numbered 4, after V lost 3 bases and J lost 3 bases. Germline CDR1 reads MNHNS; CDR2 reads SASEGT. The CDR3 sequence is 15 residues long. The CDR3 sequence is CASSETGLYTGELFF. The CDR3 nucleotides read TGTGCCAGCAGTGAGACAGGGTTGTACACCGGGGAGCTGTTTTTT.

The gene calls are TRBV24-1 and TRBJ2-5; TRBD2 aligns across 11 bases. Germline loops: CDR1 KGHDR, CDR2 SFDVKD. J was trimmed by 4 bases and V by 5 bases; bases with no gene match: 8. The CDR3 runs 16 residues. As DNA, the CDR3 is TGTGCCACCAGTGTGAGTAGCGGGAGGGCGGGAGAGACCCAGTACTTC. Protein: CATSVSSGRAGETQYF.

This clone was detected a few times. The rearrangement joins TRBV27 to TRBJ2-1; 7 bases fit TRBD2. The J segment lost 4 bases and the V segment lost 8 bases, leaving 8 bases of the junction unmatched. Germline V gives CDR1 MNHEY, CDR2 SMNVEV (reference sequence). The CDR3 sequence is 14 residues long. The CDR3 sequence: CASSRSGLYNEQFF. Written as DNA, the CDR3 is TGTGCCAGCTCCCGTAGCGGGCTGTACAATGAGCAGTTCTTC.

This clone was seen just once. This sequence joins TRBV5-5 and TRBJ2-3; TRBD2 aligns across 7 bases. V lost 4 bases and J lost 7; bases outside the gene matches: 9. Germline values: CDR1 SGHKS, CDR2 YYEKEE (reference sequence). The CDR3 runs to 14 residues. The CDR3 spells CASSQTSEPYTQYF. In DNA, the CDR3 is TGTGCCAGCAGCCAAACTAGCGAACCCTATACGCAGTATTTT.